Listed below are T cell receptor beta chains from one sample, sequenced in a study of cytomegalovirus exposure and HLA in healthy donors. Assay used: immunoSEQ multiplex PCR; TCRdb lists only in-frame clones, some missing. Of 130,000 or so clones listed, approximately 89% are singletons. Sequencing was done on a sample of PBMCs. These receptors originate from a young woman in good health and CMV-seropositive. Both conserved end residues are part of each CDR3. D genes are given only for firm matches. Size tells how often a clone was seen (once, few, many) or the class of an expanded clone, and some rows leave it out.

d_call	v_call	j_call	clone_size	cdr3_aa	cdr3_nt
-	TRBV6-6	TRBJ2-1	-	CASSADRLAYNEQFF	TGTGCCAGCAGTGCCGACAGACTAGCCTACAATGAGCAGTTCTTC
-	TRBV29-1	TRBJ1-2	-	CSVEDGGLYGYTF	TGCAGCGTTGAAGACGGGGGTTTGTATGGCTACACCTTC
-	TRBV4-1	TRBJ2-3	-	CASSQPRDSYHTQYF	TGCGCCAGCAGCCAGCCGCGCGACTCGTACCATACGCAGTATTTT
-	TRBV25-1	TRBJ2-3	-	CASSAKRGGSGTQYF	TGTGCCAGCAGTGCAAAAAGGGGAGGATCGGGGACGCAGTATTTT
TRBD1	TRBV27	TRBJ1-2	-	CASSPDRGDYGYTF	TGTGCCAGCAGCCCTGACAGGGGTGACTATGGCTACACCTTC
TRBD1	TRBV11-2	TRBJ2-6	once	CASNRTGGSHLAGANVLTF	TGTGCCAGCAACCGAACAGGGGGCAGCCACTTAGCTGGGGCCAACGTCCTGACTTTC
-	TRBV7-3	TRBJ1-1	-	CASTLPGAGTLLNTEAFF	TGTGCCAGCACCTTACCAGGAGCCGGGACACTATTGAACACTGAAGCTTTCTTT
-	TRBV5-6	TRBJ2-1	-	CASSPKARGNEQFF	TGTGCCAGCAGCCCGAAAGCTAGAGGCAATGAGCAGTTCTTC
TRBD2	TRBV11-2	TRBJ2-1	-	CASSTPQRGKVVNEQFF	TGTGCCAGCAGCACACCGCAGCGGGGCAAAGTCGTCAATGAGCAGTTCTTC
TRBD2	TRBV4-2	TRBJ2-7	-	CASSQGTSGVYEQYF	TGTGCCAGCAGCCAAGGGACTAGCGGGGTCTACGAGCAGTACTTC
TRBD2	TRBV28	TRBJ2-5	-	CASSTSGGPWETQYF	TGTGCCAGCAGTACCTCGGGGGGGCCTTGGGAGACCCAGTACTTC
-	TRBV7-9	TRBJ1-1	-	CASSLGQPEAFF	TGTGCCAGCAGCTTAGGACAGCCTGAAGCTTTCTTT
-	TRBV6-5	TRBJ2-7	-	CASSGGPPSSYEQYF	TGTGCCAGCAGTGGAGGTCCTCCTAGCTCCTACGAGCAGTACTTC
-	TRBV13	TRBJ2-7	-	CASSPNSYEQYF	TGTGCCAGCAGCCCCAATTCCTACGAGCAGTACTTC
TRBD1	TRBV5-1	TRBJ2-5	-	CASSGDRGGRNF	TGCGCCAGCAGCGGTGACAGAGGGGGCAGGAACTTC
-	TRBV6-1	TRBJ1-1	-	CASRGQMNTEAFF	TGTGCCAGCAGAGGACAGATGAACACTGAAGCTTTCTTT
TRBD1	TRBV7-9	TRBJ1-5	-	CASSPGTGSNQPQHF	TGTGCCAGCAGCCCGGGGACAGGAAGCAATCAGCCCCAGCATTTT
TRBD2	TRBV4-1	TRBJ2-1	few	CASSPLSAGVSYNEQFF	TGCGCCAGCAGCCCCCTTTCGGCGGGGGTATCCTACAATGAGCAGTTCTTC
TRBD1	TRBV15	TRBJ2-7	-	CATSSRQGRQAQYF	TGTGCCACCAGCAGTCGACAGGGGAGACAAGCGCAGTACTTC
TRBD1	TRBV7-6	TRBJ2-2	-	CASTQDRDVGELFF	TGTGCCAGCACCCAGGACAGGGATGTCGGGGAGCTGTTTTTT
TRBD2	TRBV7-9	TRBJ2-7	-	CASSLGRLAGSFYEQYF	TGTGCCAGCAGCTTAGGACGACTAGCGGGGTCGTTCTACGAGCAGTACTTC
-	TRBV9	TRBJ2-1	-	CASSARMGEQFF	TGTGCCAGCAGCGCCAGGATGGGTGAGCAGTTCTTC
-	TRBV29-1	TRBJ1-3	-	CSVSLGISGNTIYF	TGCAGCGTCTCTCTCGGGATCTCTGGAAACACCATATATTTT
-	TRBV6-1	TRBJ1-1	-	CASNFIRGTEAFF	TGTGCCAGCAATTTCATAAGGGGAACTGAAGCTTTCTTT
-	TRBV5-6	TRBJ2-3	-	CASSLIRTWGQDTQYF	TGTGCCAGCAGCCTCATAAGGACATGGGGCCAAGATACGCAGTATTTT
-	TRBV5-4	TRBJ1-2	-	CASSLDSNYGYTF	TGTGCCAGCAGCCTTGACAGCAACTATGGCTACACCTTC
-	TRBV7-9	TRBJ2-7	-	CASSLGYGALYEQYF	TGTGCCAGCAGCTTAGGGTATGGGGCCCTCTACGAGCAGTACTTC